This TCR beta chain derives from a study of OX40 agonist ivuxolimab in advanced cancers. Whole-study context: Ivuxolimab was administered intravenously to patients at 0.01 to 10 mg/kg every 2 weeks. Melanoma, hepatocellular carcinoma, head and neck or renal cell cancer occurred in dose-escalation patients.

Study-wide points: Among the lowest peripheral clonal expansion occurred in 0.1-3.0 mg/kg partial responders. On average, a greater number of expanded clones characterised CD8+ T cells relative to CD4+.

CDR3 length: 15 residues. The germline CDR1 and CDR2 sequences are MDHEN and SYDVKM. V trimming: 3 bases; J trimming: 6 bases; junction bases outside the gene matches: 7. Sequenced by immunoSEQ multiplex PCR; TCRdb stores in-frame clones only, minus some. This table holds 65,000 to 90,000 clones, 84% found once. A word on this clone: The antigen is unknown.

The source is an adult with an advanced solid tumor such as melanoma, head and neck, liver or kidney cancer. V is TRBV28 and J is TRBJ1-3; 8 bases are a match to TRBD1. Sequenced material: CD4+ or CD8+ T cells sorted from blood, taken in a trial of the OX40 agonist ivuxolimab. The CDR3 loop is CASSLTGQGTNTIYF. The CDR3 DNA follows: TGTGCCAGCAGTTTGACCGGACAGGGAACAAACACCATATATTTT.